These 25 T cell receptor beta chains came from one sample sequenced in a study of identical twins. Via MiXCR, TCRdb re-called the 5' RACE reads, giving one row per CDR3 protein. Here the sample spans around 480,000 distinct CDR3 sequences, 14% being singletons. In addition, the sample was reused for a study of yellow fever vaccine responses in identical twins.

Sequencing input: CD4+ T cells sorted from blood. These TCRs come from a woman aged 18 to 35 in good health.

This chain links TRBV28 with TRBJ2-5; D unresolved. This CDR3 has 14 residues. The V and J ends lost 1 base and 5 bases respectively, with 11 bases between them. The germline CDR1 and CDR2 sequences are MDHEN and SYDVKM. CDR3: CASSLSGLSETQYF. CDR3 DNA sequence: TGTGCCAGCAGTTTATCGGGCCTTTCGGAGACCCAGTACTTC.

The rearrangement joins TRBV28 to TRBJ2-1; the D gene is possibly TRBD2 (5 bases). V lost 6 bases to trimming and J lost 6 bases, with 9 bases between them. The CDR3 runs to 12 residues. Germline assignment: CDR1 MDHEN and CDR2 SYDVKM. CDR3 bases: TGTGCCAGCAGCGCCCGGGGCAATGAGCAGTTCTTC. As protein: CASSARGNEQFF.

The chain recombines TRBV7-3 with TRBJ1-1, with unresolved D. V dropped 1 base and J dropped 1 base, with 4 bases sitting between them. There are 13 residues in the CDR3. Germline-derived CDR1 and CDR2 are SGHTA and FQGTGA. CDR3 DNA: TGTGCCAGCAGCTTAAAGACGAACACTGAAGCTTTCTTT. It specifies CASSLKTNTEAFF.

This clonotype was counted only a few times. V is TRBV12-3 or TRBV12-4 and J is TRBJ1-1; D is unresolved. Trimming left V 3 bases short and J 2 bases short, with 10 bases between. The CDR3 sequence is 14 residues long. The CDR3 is CASSFNMGNTEAFF. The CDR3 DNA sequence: TGTGCCAGCAGTTTCAATATGGGAAACACTGAAGCTTTCTTT.

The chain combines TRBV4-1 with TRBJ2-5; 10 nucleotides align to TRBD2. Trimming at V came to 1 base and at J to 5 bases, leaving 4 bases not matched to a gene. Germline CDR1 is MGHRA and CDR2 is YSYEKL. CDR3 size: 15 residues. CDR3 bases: TGCGCCAGCAGCCAAGGAACTAGCGGGGTGGAGACCCAGTACTTC. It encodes CASSQGTSGVETQYF.

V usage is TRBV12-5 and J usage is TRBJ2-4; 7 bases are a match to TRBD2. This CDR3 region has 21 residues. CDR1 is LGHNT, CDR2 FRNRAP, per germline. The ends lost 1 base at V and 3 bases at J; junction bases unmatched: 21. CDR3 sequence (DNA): TGTGCTAGTGGTTTGGCTACCAAGAGGGAGGGCCACCAAAAGAACAAAAACATTCAGTACTTC. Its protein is CASGLATKREGHQKNKNIQYF.

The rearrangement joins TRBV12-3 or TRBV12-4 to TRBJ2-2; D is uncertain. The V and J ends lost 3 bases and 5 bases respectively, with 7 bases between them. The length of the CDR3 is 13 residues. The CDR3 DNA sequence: TGTGCCAGCAGTTTTAGGAGTACCGGGGAGCTGTTTTTT. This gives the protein CASSFRSTGELFF.

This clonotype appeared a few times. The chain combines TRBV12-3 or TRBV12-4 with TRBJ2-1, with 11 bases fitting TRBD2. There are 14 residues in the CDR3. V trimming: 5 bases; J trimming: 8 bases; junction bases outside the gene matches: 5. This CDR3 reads CASSQTSGIDEQFF. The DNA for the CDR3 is TGTGCCAGCAGTCAGACTAGCGGGATAGATGAGCAGTTCTTC.

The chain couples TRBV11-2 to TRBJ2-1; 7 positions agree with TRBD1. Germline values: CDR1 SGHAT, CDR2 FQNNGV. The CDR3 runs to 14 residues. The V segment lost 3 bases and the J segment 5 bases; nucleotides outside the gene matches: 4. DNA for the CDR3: TGTGCCAGCAGCTTGACAGGGAAGAACAATGAGCAGTTCTTC. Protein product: CASSLTGKNNEQFF.

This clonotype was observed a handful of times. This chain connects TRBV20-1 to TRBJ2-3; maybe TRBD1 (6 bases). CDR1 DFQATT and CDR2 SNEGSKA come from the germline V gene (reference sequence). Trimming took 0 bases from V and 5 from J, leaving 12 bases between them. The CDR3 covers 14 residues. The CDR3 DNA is TGCAGTGCTAGAGATGCAGGGGCAGGAGATACGCAGTATTTT. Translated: CSARDAGAGDTQYF.

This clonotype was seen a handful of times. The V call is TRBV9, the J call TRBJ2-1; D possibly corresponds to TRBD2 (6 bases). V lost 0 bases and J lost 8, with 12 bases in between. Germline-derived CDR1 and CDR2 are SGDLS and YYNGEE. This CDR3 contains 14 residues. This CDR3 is CASSVAGEPYEQFF. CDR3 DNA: TGTGCCAGCAGCGTAGCGGGAGAGCCCTATGAGCAGTTCTTC.

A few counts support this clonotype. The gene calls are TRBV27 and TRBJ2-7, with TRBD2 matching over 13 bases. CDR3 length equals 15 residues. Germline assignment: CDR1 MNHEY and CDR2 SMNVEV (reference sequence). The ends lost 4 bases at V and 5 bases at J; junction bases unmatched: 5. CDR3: CASSSPGTSGNEQYF. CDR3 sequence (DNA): TGTGCCAGCAGTTCACCCGGGACTAGCGGGAACGAGCAGTACTTC.

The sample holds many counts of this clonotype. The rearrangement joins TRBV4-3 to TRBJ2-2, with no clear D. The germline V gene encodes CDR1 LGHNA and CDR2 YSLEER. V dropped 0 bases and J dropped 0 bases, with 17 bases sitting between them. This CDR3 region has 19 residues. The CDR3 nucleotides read TGCGCCAGCAGCCAAGATGCTTTCCGAGGCGTCGCGAACACCGGGGAGCTGTTTTTT. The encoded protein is CASSQDAFRGVANTGELFF.

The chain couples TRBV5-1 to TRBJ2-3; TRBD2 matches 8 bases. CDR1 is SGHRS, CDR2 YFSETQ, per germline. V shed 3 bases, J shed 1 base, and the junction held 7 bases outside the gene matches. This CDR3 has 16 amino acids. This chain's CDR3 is CASSSIPAGGTDTQYF. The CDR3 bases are TGCGCCAGCAGCTCAATCCCAGCGGGGGGCACAGATACGCAGTATTTT.

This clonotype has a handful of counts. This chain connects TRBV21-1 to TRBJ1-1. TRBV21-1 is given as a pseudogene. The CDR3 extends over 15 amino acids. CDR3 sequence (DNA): TGTGCCAGCAGCAAAGGACTTAAAGGGTTTTCCGAAGCTTTCTTT. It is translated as CASSKGLKGFSEAFF.

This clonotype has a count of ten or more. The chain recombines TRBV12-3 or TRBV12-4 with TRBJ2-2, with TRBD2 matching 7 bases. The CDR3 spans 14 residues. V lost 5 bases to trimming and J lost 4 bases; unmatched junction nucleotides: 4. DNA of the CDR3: TGTGCCAGCAGTCGACTAGCTGGCACCGGGGAGCTGTTTTTT. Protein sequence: CASSRLAGTGELFF.

Here the CDR3 reads CASSLESGNYEQYF. Written as DNA, the CDR3 is TGCGCCAGCAGCTTGGAGTCCGGGAACTACGAGCAGTACTTC. The chain joins TRBV5-1 to TRBJ2-7, with a tentative D call TRBD2 (5 bases). From germline, CDR1 is SGHRS and CDR2 YFSETQ. This CDR3 spans 14 amino acids. V was cut by 0 bases and J by 3 bases, with 10 bases left in between. Drawing the rest from reference TRBV5-1 and TRBJ2-7, the complete variable domain is KAGVTQTPRYLIKTRGQQVTLSCSPISGHRSVSWYQQTPGQGLQFLFEYFSETQRNKGNFPGRFSGRQFSNSRSEMNVSTLELGDSALYLCASSLESGNYEQYFGPGTRLTVT.

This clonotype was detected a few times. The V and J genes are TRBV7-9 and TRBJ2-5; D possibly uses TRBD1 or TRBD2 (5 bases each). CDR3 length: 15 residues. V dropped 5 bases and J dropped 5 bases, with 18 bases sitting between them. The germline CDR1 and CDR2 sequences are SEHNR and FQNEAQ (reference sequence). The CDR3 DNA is TGTGCCAGCAGCCCACCGGGACGTGGCGGGGAGACCCAGTACTTC. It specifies CASSPPGRGGETQYF. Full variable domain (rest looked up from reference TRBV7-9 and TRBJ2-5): DTGVSQNPRHKITKRGQNVTFRCDPISEHNRLYWYRQTLGQGPEFLTYFQNEAQLEKSRLLSDRFSAERPKGSFSTLEIQRTEQGDSAMYLCASSPPGRGGETQYFGPGTRLLVL.

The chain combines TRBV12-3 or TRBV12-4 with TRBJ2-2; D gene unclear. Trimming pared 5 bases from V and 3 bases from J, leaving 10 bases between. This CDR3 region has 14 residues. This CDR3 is CASSPALYTGELFF. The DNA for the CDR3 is TGTGCCAGCAGTCCTGCTCTATACACCGGGGAGCTGTTTTTT.

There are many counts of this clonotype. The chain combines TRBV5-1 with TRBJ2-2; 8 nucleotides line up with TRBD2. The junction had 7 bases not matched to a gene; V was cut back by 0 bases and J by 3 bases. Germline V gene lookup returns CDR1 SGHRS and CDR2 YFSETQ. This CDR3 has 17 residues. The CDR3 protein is CASSLAGLAGYTGELFF. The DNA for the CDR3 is TGCGCCAGCAGCTTGGCGGGTCTAGCGGGTTACACCGGGGAGCTGTTTTTT. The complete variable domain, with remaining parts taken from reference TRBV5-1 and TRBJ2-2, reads KAGVTQTPRYLIKTRGQQVTLSCSPISGHRSVSWYQQTPGQGLQFLFEYFSETQRNKGNFPGRFSGRQFSNSRSEMNVSTLELGDSALYLCASSLAGLAGYTGELFFGEGSRLTVL.

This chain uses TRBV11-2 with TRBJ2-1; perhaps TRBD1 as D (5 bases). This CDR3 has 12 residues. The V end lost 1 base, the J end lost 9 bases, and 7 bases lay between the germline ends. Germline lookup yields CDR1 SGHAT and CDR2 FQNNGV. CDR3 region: CASSLAGFEQFF. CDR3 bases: TGTGCCAGCAGCTTAGCAGGGTTTGAGCAGTTCTTC.

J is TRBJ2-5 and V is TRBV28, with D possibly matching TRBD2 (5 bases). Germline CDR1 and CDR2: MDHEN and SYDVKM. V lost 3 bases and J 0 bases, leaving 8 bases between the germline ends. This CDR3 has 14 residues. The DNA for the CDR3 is TGTGCCAGCAGTTTTCCCGGGAACCAAGAGACCCAGTACTTC. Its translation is CASSFPGNQETQYF.

DNA for the CDR3: TGTGCCAGCAGCTTATTAGGCGGGGGGGCTTCCAATGAGCAGTTCTTC. Its translation: CASSLLGGGASNEQFF. This rearrangement joins TRBV7-2 to TRBJ2-1, with 9 nucleotides matching TRBD2. The length of the CDR3 is 16 residues. The V segment lost 2 bases and the J segment 6 bases; nucleotides outside the gene matches: 8. CDR1 is SGHTA, CDR2 FQGNSA, per germline. Variable domain in full (rest from reference TRBV7-2 and TRBJ2-1): GAGVSQSPSNKVTEKGKDVELRCDPISGHTALYWYRQSLGQGLEFLIYFQGNSAPDKSGLPSDRFSAERTGGSVSTLTIQRTQQEDSAVYLCASSLLGGGASNEQFFGPGTRLTVL.

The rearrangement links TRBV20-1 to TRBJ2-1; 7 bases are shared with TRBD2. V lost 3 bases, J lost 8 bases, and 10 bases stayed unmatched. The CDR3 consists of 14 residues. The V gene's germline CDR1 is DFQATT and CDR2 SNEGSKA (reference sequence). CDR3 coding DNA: TGCAGTGCTAGCTCTAGCGGCTTTTGGGATGAGCAGTTCTTC. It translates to CSASSSGFWDEQFF.

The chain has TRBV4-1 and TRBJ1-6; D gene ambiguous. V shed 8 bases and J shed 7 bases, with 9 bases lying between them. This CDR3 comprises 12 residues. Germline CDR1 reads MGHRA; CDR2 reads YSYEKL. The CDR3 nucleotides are TGCGCCAGCGGGCAGGAAAATTCACCCCTCCACTTT. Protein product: CASGQENSPLHF.